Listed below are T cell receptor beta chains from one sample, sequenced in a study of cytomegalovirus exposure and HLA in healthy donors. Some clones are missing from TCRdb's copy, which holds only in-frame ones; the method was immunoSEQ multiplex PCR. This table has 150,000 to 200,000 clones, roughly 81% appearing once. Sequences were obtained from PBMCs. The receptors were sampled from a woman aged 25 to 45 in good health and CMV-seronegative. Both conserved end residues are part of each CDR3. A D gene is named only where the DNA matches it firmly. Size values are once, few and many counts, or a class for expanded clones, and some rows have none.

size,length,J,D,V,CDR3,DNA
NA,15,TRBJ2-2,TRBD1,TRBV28,CASSELRGFTGELFF,TGTGCCAGCAGCGAGCTCAGGGGGTTCACCGGGGAGCTGTTTTTT
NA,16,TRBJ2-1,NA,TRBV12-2,CASRLVGLAGGGEQFF,TGTGCAAGTCGCTTAGTAGGTCTAGCGGGAGGGGGCGAGCAGTTCTTC
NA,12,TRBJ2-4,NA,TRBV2,CASATPGNIQYF,TGTGCCAGCGCCACTCCCGGGAACATTCAGTACTTC
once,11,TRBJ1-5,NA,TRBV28,CASSPHRVQHF,TGTGCCAGCAGTCCCCACAGGGTCCAGCATTTT
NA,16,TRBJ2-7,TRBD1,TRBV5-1,CASSLASGDRGYEQYF,TGCGCCAGCAGCTTGGCCAGTGGGGACAGGGGCTACGAGCAGTACTTC
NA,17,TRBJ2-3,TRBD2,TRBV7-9,CASRSGLAGRSTDTQYF,TGTGCCAGCAGATCAGGGCTAGCGGGGAGGAGCACAGATACGCAGTATTTT
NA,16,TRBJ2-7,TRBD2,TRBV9,CASSPGTSGGLWEQYF,TGTGCCAGCAGCCCCGGGACTAGCGGGGGGCTGTGGGAGCAGTACTTC
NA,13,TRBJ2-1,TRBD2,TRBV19,CASKQASGGQQFF,TGTGCCAGTAAGCAGGCTAGCGGGGGCCAGCAGTTCTTC
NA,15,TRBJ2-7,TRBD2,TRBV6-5,CASSSASGGSYEQYF,TGTGCCAGCAGCTCCGCTAGCGGGGGTTCCTACGAGCAGTACTTC
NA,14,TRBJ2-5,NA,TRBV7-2,CASSLWGLQETQYF,TGTGCCAGCAGCTTGTGGGGCCTGCAAGAGACCCAGTACTTC
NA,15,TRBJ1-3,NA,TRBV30,CAWSVLGGSGNTIYF,TGTGCCTGGAGTGTACTAGGGGGTTCTGGAAACACCATATATTTT
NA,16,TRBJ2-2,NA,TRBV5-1,CASRLPRGTNTGELFF,TGCGCCAGCAGACTTCCCCGCGGGACGAACACCGGGGAGCTGTTTTTT